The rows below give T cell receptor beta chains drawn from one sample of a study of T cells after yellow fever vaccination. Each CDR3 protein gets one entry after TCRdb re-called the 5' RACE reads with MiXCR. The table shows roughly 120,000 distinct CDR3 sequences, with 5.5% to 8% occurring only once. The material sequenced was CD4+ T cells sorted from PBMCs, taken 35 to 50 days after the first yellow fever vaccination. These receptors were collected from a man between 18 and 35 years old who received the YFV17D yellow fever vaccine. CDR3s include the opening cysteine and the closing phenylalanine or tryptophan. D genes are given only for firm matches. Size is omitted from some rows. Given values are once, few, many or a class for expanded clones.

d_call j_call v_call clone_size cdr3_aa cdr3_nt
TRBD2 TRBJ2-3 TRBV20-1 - CSAPLSGGGDTQYF TGCAGTGCTCCCCTTAGCGGGGGGGGGGATACGCAGTATTTT
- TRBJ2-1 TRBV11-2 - CASSLDQGGTTRITEQFF TGTGCCAGCAGCTTAGATCAGGGTGGGACAACAAGGATTACTGAGCAGTTCTTC
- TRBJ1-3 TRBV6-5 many CASSSSYSGNTIYF TGTGCCAGCAGTTCTAGCTACTCTGGAAACACCATATATTTT
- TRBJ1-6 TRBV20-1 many CSARDREYNSPLHF TGCAGTGCTAGAGACAGGGAGTATAATTCACCCCTCCACTTT
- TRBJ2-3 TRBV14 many CASSQDPDTSQYF TGTGCCAGCAGCCAAGACCCGGATACGTCGCAGTATTTT
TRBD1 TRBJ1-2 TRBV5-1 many CASSQGGGFDGYTF TGCGCCAGCAGCCAGGGGGGAGGGTTTGATGGCTACACCTTC
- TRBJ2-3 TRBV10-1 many CASSGGFDTQYF TGCGCCAGCAGTGGGGGTTTCGACACGCAGTATTTT
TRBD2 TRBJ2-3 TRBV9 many CASSPRWTSGGVAQYF TGTGCCAGCAGCCCCCGGTGGACTAGCGGGGGAGTAGCGCAGTATTTT
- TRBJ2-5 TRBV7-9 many CASSPRGLETQYF TGTGCCAGCAGCCCCCGGGGCCTAGAGACCCAGTACTTC
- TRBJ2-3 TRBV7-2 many CASSLGLNTDTQYF TGTGCCAGCAGCTTAGGGCTTAACACAGATACGCAGTATTTT
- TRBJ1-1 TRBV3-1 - CASSQGGFYTEAFF TGTGCCAGCAGCCAAGGGGGATTTTACACTGAAGCTTTCTTT